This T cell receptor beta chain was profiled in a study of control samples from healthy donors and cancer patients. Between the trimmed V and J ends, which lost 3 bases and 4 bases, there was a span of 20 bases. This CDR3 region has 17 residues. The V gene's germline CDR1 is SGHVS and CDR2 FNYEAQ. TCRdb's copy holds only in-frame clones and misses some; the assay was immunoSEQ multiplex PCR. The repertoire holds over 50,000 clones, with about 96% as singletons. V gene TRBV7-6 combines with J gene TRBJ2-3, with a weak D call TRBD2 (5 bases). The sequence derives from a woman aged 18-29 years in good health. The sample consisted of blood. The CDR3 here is CASSFGSRAQVSDTQYF. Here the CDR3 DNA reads TGTGCCAGCAGCTTTGGGTCGCGGGCTCAAGTGTCAGATACGCAGTATTTT.